This TCR beta chain was documented in a study of blood T cell repertoires in COVID-19. The CDR3 covers 15 residues. The germline CDR1 and CDR2 sequences are ENHRY and SYGVKD. The ends were cut back, 3 bases at V and 1 base at J, with 12 bases in the middle. How the authors handled the data: Amplification from reference gene primers served as the basis for estimated nucleated cell counts. Repertoires were generated with immunoSEQ multiplex PCR, while TCRdb's copy carries only in-frame clones and drops some. Clone size and the V and J calls come from that table; the DNA yielded D and trimming. The repertoire holds 250,000 to 350,000 clones, with around 91% as singletons.

The sample was peripheral blood. This rearrangement joins TRBV10-3 to TRBJ2-5; D perhaps matches TRBD2 (5 bases). The receptor was derived from a woman in her sixties or seventies with acute or convalescent COVID-19. The DNA of the CDR3 is TGTGCCATCAGTGAACAAGCGGCTTCCCAAGAGACCCAGTACTTC. It specifies CAISEQAASQETQYF.